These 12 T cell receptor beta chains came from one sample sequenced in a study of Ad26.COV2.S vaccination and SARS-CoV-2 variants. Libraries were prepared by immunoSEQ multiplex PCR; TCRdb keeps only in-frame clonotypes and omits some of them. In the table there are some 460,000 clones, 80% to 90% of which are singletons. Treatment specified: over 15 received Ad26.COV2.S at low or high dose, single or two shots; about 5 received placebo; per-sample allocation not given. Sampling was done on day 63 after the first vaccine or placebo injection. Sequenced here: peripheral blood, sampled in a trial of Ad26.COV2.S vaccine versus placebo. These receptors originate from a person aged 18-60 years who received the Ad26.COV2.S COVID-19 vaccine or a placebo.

The CDR3 protein is CATSAQGNEQFF. DNA for the CDR3: TGTGCCACCAGTGCCCAGGGGAATGAGCAGTTCTTC. The rearrangement links TRBV24-1 to TRBJ2-1, with D possibly being TRBD1 (6 bases). V lost 5 bases and J 7 bases, leaving 8 bases between the germline ends. CDR3 length: 12 residues. The V gene's germline CDR1 is KGHDR and CDR2 SFDVKD.

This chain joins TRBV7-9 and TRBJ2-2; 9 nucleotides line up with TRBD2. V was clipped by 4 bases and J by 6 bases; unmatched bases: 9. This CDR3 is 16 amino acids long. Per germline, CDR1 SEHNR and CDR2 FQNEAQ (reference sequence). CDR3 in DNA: TGTGCCAGCAGCTACAAGGTAGCGGGAGCCGCCGGGGAGCTGTTTTTT. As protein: CASSYKVAGAAGELFF.

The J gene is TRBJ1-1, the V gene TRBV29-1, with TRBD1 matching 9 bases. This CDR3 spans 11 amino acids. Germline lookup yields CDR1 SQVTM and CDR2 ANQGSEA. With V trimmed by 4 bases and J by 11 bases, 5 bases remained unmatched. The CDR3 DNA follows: TGCAGCGTTGGGTCAGGACAGGGGGCTTTCTTT. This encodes CSVGSGQGAFF.

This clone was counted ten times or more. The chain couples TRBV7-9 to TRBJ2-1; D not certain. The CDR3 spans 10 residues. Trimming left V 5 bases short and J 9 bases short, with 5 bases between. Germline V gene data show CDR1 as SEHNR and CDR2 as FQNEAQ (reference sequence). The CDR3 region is CASSHFEQFF. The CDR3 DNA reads TGTGCCAGCAGCCATTTTGAGCAGTTCTTC.

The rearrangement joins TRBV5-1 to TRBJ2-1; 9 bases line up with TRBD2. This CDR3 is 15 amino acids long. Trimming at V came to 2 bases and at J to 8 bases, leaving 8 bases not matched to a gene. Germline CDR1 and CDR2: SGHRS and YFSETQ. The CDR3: CASSFTAGGSDEQFF. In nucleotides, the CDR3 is TGCGCCAGCAGCTTCACGGCGGGAGGGAGCGATGAGCAGTTCTTC. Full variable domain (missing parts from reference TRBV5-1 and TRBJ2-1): KAGVTQTPRYLIKTRGQQVTLSCSPISGHRSVSWYQQTPGQGLQFLFEYFSETQRNKGNFPGRFSGRQFSNSRSEMNVSTLELGDSALYLCASSFTAGGSDEQFFGPGTRLTVL.

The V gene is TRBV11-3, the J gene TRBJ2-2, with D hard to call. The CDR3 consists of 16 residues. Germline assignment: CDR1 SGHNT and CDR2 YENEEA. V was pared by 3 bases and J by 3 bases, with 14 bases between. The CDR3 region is CASSFRTADYTGELFF. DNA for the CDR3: TGTGCCAGCAGCTTTCGGACGGCAGACTACACCGGGGAGCTGTTTTTT.

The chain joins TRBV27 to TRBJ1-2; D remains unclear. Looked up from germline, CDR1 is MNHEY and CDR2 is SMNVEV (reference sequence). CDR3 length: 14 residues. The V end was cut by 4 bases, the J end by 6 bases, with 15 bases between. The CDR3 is CASSSSRRTHGYTF. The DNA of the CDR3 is TGTGCCAGCAGTTCATCCCGACGTACGCATGGCTACACCTTC.

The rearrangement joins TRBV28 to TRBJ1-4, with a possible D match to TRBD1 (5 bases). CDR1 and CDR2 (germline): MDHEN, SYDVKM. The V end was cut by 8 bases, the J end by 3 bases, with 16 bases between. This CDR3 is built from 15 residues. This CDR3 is CASLKHRSSNEKLFF. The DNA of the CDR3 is TGTGCCAGCCTGAAACACAGGTCATCTAATGAAAAACTGTTTTTT.

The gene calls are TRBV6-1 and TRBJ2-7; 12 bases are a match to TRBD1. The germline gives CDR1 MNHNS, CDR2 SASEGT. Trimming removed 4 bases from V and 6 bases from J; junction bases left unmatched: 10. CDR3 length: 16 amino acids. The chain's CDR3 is CASSGSPGTGGGEQYF. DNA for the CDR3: TGTGCCAGCAGTGGCAGTCCCGGGACAGGGGGCGGCGAGCAGTACTTC.

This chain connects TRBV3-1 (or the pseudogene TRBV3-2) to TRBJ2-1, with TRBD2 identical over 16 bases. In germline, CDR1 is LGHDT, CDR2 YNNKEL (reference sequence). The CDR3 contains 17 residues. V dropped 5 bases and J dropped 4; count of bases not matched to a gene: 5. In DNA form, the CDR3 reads TGTGCCAGCAGCGATCCGGGACTAGCGGGAGGGTACAATGAGCAGTTCTTC. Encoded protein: CASSDPGLAGGYNEQFF.

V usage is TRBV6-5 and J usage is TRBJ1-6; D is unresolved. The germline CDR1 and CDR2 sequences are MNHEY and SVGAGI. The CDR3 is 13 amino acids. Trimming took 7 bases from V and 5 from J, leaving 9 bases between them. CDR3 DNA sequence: TGTGCCAGCAAGGATTTTAATAATTCACCCCTCCACTTT. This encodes CASKDFNNSPLHF.

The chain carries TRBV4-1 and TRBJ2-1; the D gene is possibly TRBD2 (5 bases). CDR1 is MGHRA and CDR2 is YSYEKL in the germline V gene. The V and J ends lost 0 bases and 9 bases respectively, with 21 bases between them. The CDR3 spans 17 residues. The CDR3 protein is CASSQEMRLTGLSEQFF. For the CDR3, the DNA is TGCGCCAGCAGCCAAGAAATGAGACTTACGGGGTTGTCTGAGCAGTTCTTC.